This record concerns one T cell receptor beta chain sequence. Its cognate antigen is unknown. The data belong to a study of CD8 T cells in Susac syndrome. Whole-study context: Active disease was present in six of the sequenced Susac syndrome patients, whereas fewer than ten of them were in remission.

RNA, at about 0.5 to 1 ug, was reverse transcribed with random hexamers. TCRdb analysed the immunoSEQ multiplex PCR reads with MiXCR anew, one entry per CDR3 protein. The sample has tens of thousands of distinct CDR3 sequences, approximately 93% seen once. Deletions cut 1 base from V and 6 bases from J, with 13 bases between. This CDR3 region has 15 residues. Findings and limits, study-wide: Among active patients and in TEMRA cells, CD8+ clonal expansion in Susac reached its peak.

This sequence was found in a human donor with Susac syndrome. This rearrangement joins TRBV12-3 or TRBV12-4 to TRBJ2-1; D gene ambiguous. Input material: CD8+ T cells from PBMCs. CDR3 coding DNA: TGTGCCAGCAGTTTAGGGGGTCTAGGTGGCAATGAGCAGTTCTTC. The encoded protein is CASSLGGLGGNEQFF.